Given below is one T cell receptor beta chain in context. Germline V gene sequence: CDR1 SQVTM, CDR2 ANQGSEA. Trimming removed 6 bases from V and 5 bases from J; junction bases left unmatched: 7. This CDR3 is 13 amino acids long. The record originates from a study of blood T cell repertoires in COVID-19. In the original workflow: Quantification of nucleated cells was approximated via reference gene primer amplification. The repertoire was sequenced with immunoSEQ multiplex PCR; TCRdb's copy has only in-frame clones and lacks some. V and J calls and clone size are copied from that table; D and trimming were computed from the DNA. Of about 140,000 clones detected, 80% to 85% appear once; the ten largest clones hold less than 9.5%.

The rearrangement links TRBV29-1 to TRBJ1-1, with 9 bases lining up with TRBD1. The TCR originated in a human donor in a cohort sampled during active COVID-19. Material for sequencing was peripheral blood. CDR3 in DNA: TGCAGCGTGAAACAGGGGGCTAGTACTGAAGCTTTCTTT. It is translated as CSVKQGASTEAFF.